This T cell receptor (beta chain) was sequenced for a study of blood T cell repertoires in COVID-19 (dated by TCRdb to about 2020). Regarding the research as a whole: Samples from collaborators originated in the United States, Italy and Spain and spanned both the acute and convalescent phases of COVID-19. The prospective study material was composed of cDNA or gDNA derived from T cells, B-cell-depleted T cells, or PBMCs. The dataset comprised deeply sampled blood TCRbeta repertoires from subjects exposed to, actively infected with, or recovered from COVID-19. A freely available public database, intended as a resource for researchers studying the immune response to SARS-CoV-2, is where the repertoires were released. The samples were drawn from two sources: the first 160 participants of the ongoing ImmuneRACE study, and over 1,000 subjects contributed by 6 global collaborators. A de-identified subject ID, COVID-19 status, age in years and sex were almost always included in the sample metadata. HLA class I and class II types, where available, came from metadata supplied by the sample provider rather than from assay-based typing. Results the study describes overall, beyond this receptor: The quantity of clinical and demographic metadata differed by source and by participant and was supplied without curation.

Enrolling through a virtual design, the prospective study's participants ranged in age from about 18 to 89 years and lived across some 22 United States geographic areas. Cohort assignment in the prospective study relied on participant-reported clinical history from a screening survey and a study questionnaire. For ImmuneRACE Cohort 3, a participant was defined as recovered based on two consecutive negative NP/OP PCR tests, clearance by a healthcare professional, or resolution of symptoms. In the prospective study, whole blood, serum and a nasopharyngeal or oropharyngeal swab were collected from each participant by mobile phlebotomists. Prospective study participants could optionally give additional blood draws and questionnaires over an approximately 2-month period. Blood samples from the prospective study were shipped frozen or at room temperature prior to DNA extraction. Concerning this clone itself: Its antigen remains undetermined. No much larger clone is present one base from it, and per-base qualities are unavailable.

TCRbeta CDR3 regions were amplified from genomic DNA using the immunoSEQ Assay, a bias-controlled multiplex PCR. Processing in the source paper ran as follows. Within the assay, amplification of reference gene primers was used to estimate how many nucleated cells each sample contained. To quantify the absolute abundance of each unique TCRbeta CDR3 rearrangement, sequence reads were collapsed and filtered. Productive Simpson clonality was computed per sample as the square root of Simpson's diversity index over productive rearrangements. TCRdb mirrors the immuneACCESS table, restricted to in-frame sequences. Some clones are absent from its copies; in checked studies, under half trace to an unresolved V gene, and the reason for the others is unknown. V and J calls and clone size are given by that table; D and trimming were obtained from the DNA. The sample table lists roughly 250,000 clones, about 82% of them with a count of one. The ten largest clones take up around 2% of the sample.

Trimming takes 5 bases from V and 3 bases from J, and the germline ends sit 8 bases apart. The CDR3 holds 12 amino acids from the cysteine to the phenylalanine. The entry retains the CDR3 DNA only, 36 bases that are in frame from base 1. Sample: PBMCs or T cells enriched from blood (not recorded which). The receptor's source is a woman in her 50s who had recovered from COVID-19. This chain joins TRBV12-3 or TRBV12-4 to TRBJ2-7; the D gene lacks a confident call. The DNA is TGTGCCAGCAGTCAGAGGATCTACGAGCAGTACTTC. This yields the protein CASSQRIYEQYF.